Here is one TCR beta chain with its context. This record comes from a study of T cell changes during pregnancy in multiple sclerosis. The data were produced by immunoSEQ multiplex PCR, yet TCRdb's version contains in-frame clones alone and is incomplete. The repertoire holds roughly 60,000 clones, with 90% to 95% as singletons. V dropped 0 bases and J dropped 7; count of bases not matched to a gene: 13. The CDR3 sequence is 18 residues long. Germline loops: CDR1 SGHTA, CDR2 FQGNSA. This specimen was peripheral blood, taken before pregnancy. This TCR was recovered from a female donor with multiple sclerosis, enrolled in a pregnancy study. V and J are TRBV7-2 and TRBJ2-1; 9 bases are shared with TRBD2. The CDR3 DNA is TGTGCCAGCAGCTTAGCGTTGCGGGGGGGCCTGAGTCGAAATGAGCAGTTCTTC. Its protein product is CASSLALRGGLSRNEQFF.